The 17 T cell receptor beta chains presented below share a single source sample, sequenced in a study of shared clonotypes between healthy human individuals. The table came from immunoSEQ multiplex PCR; TCRdb's copy has only in-frame clones and leaves some out. Of around 690,000 clones listed, 80% to 95% are singletons. Sequences were obtained from memory CD8+ T cells from PBMCs. Subset: CD45RO+ cells pooled with CCR7-negative TemRA cells. Receptors were obtained from a young man in good health. Some clones in this sample may be carry-over from other donors' samples.

This rearrangement joins TRBV9 to TRBJ2-1; a weak D match, TRBD2 (6 bases). There are 18 residues in the CDR3. Between the trimmed V and J ends, which lost 3 bases and 4 bases, there was a span of 23 bases. Per the germline V gene, CDR1 is SGDLS and CDR2 is YYNGEE. The CDR3 spells CASSDSPMGGALYNEQFF. In nucleotides, the CDR3 is TGTGCCAGCAGCGATAGCCCCATGGGCGGGGCACTTTACAATGAGCAGTTCTTC.

On this clone: Other DNA sequences in the sample encode the same CDR3. V is TRBV30 and J is TRBJ2-7, with a weak D call TRBD1 (6 bases). CDR3 length equals 13 residues. Trimming took 1 base from V and 4 from J, leaving 11 bases between them. Germline V gene lookup returns CDR1 GTSNPN and CDR2 SVGIG (reference sequence). This CDR3 is CAWSGTDPYEQYF. The CDR3 DNA sequence: TGTGCCTGGAGTGGGACAGACCCATACGAGCAGTACTTC.

V gene TRBV30 combines with J gene TRBJ2-3; 7 bases are a match to TRBD2. The V and J ends lost 5 bases and 0 bases, in that order; junction bases with no gene match: 5. The CDR3 runs to 14 residues. Germline assignment: CDR1 GTSNPN and CDR2 SVGIG (reference sequence). The CDR3 sequence: CAWALASSTDTQYF. CDR3 DNA: TGTGCCTGGGCACTAGCGTCTAGCACAGATACGCAGTATTTT.

The rearrangement links TRBV5-1 to TRBJ1-2, with D possibly matching TRBD1 (5 bases). Germline lookup yields CDR1 SGHRS and CDR2 YFSETQ. This CDR3 contains 14 residues. Trimming removed 1 base from V and 6 bases from J, with 13 bases in between. The CDR3 here is CASSLLRGSDGYTF. The CDR3 DNA reads as TGCGCCAGCAGCTTGCTGCGGGGGAGCGATGGCTACACCTTC. The variable domain in full, with the rest retrieved from reference TRBV5-1 and TRBJ1-2, is KAGVTQTPRYLIKTRGQQVTLSCSPISGHRSVSWYQQTPGQGLQFLFEYFSETQRNKGNFPGRFSGRQFSNSRSEMNVSTLELGDSALYLCASSLLRGSDGYTFGSGTRLTVV.

This clone occurred once. This chain uses TRBV10-2 with TRBJ2-3; TRBD2 agrees at 9 bases. The germline CDR1 and CDR2 sequences are WSHSY and SAAADI. Losses at the gene ends were 5 bases for V and 1 base for J; bases not matched to a gene: 1. The CDR3 is made up of 14 amino acids. CDR3 residues: CASSWTSGTDTQYF. CDR3 nucleotide sequence: TGCGCCAGCAGTTGGACTAGCGGCACAGATACGCAGTATTTT.

Turning to this clone: A read error may be the cause here, since a much bigger clone is one base away. The chain recombines TRBV11-2 with TRBJ1-4; D remains unclear. This CDR3 spans 15 amino acids. V shed 11 bases and J shed 8 bases, with 24 bases lying between them. CDR1 and CDR2 (germline): SGHAT, FQNNGV. The CDR3 here is CAGTKSPTSREKLFF. The CDR3 DNA follows: TGTGCCGGCACCAAATCCCCAACGTCGAGGGAAAAACTGTTTTTT.

This chain connects TRBV5-1 to TRBJ2-1; 9 bases map to TRBD1. This CDR3 is 16 amino acids long. V lost 2 bases, J lost 5 bases, and 8 bases stayed unmatched. Per the germline V gene, CDR1 is SGHRS and CDR2 is YFSETQ. CDR3 bases: TGCGCCAGCAGCTTACTAGGGACAGGGAGCAACAATGAGCAGTTCTTC. Translation gives CASSLLGTGSNNEQFF.

This chain links TRBV28 with TRBJ2-1; D is unresolved. The CDR3 spans 14 residues. Germline CDR1 and CDR2: MDHEN and SYDVKM. Trimming left V 4 bases short and J 6 bases short, with 13 bases between. The CDR3 DNA reads TGTGCCAGCAGTTCTGGAATTTCCCTCAATGAGCAGTTCTTC. This translates into CASSSGISLNEQFF. The whole variable domain, remainder taken from reference TRBV28 and TRBJ2-1, is DVKVTQSSRYLVKRTGEKVFLECVQDMDHENMFWYRQDPGLGLRLIYFSYDVKMKEKGDIPEGYSVSREKKERFSLILESASTNQTSMYLCASSSGISLNEQFFGPGTRLTVL.

The chain uses TRBV15 and TRBJ2-5, with D possibly being TRBD2 (6 bases). V dropped 0 bases and J dropped 5 bases, with 13 bases sitting between them. The CDR3 is made up of 15 amino acids. Germline values: CDR1 LNHNV, CDR2 YYDKDF (reference sequence). CDR3 bases: TGTGCCACCAGCAGAGATGGCGGAGGGCCGGAGACCCAGTACTTC. This encodes CATSRDGGGPETQYF.

The gene calls are TRBV11-1 and TRBJ1-4, with 9 nucleotides matching TRBD1. The CDR3 is 14 amino acids. The ends lost 3 bases at V and 6 bases at J; junction bases unmatched: 2. Germline V gene data show CDR1 as SGHAT and CDR2 as FQDESV (reference sequence). The CDR3 nucleotides read TGTGCCAGCAGCTTGGACAGGGGTGATGAAAAACTGTTTTTT. It encodes CASSLDRGDEKLFF.

The chain combines TRBV27 with TRBJ2-3; weak D call: TRBD1 (6 bases). The CDR3 runs to 15 residues. V shed 6 bases and J shed 1 base, with 14 bases lying between them. Germline V lookup: CDR1 MNHEY, CDR2 SMNVEV (reference sequence). The CDR3 nucleotides are TGTGCCAGCAGATGGGGGCCAGGGGGCACAGATACGCAGTATTTT. Its protein is CASRWGPGGTDTQYF.

The chain uses TRBV28 and TRBJ2-7; no definite D call. Trimming took 10 bases from V and 1 from J, leaving 17 bases between them. Germline V gene data show CDR1 as MDHEN and CDR2 as SYDVKM. The CDR3 consists of 14 residues. The CDR3 loop is CATKRPPVSYEQYF. CDR3 in DNA: TGTGCCACCAAACGACCACCGGTATCCTACGAGCAGTACTTC.

This clone is a singleton in its sample. The rearrangement uses TRBV9 and TRBJ2-3, with 9 bases lining up with TRBD2. The germline V gene has CDR1 SGDLS and CDR2 YYNGEE. This CDR3 comprises 16 residues. The V segment lost 6 bases and the J segment 0 bases; nucleotides outside the gene matches: 8. This chain's CDR3 is CASTVLSGSSTDTQYF. The DNA for the CDR3 is TGTGCCAGCACCGTCCTTAGCGGGAGCAGCACAGATACGCAGTATTTT.

This clone was detected a few times. V gene TRBV5-6 combines with J gene TRBJ1-5, with 7 nucleotides matching TRBD1. The CDR3 has 14 amino acids. The V and J ends lost 3 bases and 6 bases, in that order; junction bases with no gene match: 6. Per the germline V gene, CDR1 is SGHDT and CDR2 is YYEEEE. The CDR3 loop reads CASSSGTGVQPQHF. The CDR3 DNA sequence: TGTGCCAGCAGCTCGGGAACAGGGGTTCAGCCCCAGCATTTT.

This chain uses TRBV10-2 with TRBJ1-2, with D perhaps matching TRBD1 (6 bases). The germline V gene encodes CDR1 WSHSY and CDR2 SAAADI. The CDR3 is 14 amino acids. Trimming took off 7 bases at V and 4 bases at J, with 16 bases between the two ends. In DNA form, the CDR3 reads TGCGCCAGCACCCCGACAGGCCTCAGCTATGGCTACACCTTC. Encoded protein: CASTPTGLSYGYTF.

CDR3 region: CASSLATTSGRLTGELFF. The CDR3 DNA sequence: TGTGCCAGCAGCTTAGCCACAACTAGCGGGAGATTAACCGGGGAGCTGTTTTTT. The gene calls are TRBV7-6 and TRBJ2-2; TRBD2 aligns across 11 bases. Germline V gene lookup returns CDR1 SGHVS and CDR2 FNYEAQ. CDR3 length: 18 residues. Losses at the gene ends were 0 bases for V and 5 bases for J; bases not matched to a gene: 8.

The chain couples TRBV27 to TRBJ2-1; unclear D gene. The CDR3 has 12 residues. Germline lookup yields CDR1 MNHEY and CDR2 SMNVEV (reference sequence). Trimming removed 6 bases at V and 4 bases at J, with 7 bases between. The CDR3 sequence: CASSAGYNEQFF. In DNA form, the CDR3 reads TGTGCCAGCAGCGCCGGGTACAATGAGCAGTTCTTC.